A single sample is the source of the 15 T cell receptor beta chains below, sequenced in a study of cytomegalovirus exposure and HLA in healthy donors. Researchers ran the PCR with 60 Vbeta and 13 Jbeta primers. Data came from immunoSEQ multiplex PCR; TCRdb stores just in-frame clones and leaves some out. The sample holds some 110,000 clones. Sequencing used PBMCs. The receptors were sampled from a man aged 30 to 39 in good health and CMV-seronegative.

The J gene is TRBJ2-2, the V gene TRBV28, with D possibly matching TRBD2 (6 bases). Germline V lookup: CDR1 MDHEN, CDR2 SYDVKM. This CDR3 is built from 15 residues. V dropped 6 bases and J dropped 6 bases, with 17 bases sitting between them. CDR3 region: CASSLGTSAAGELFF. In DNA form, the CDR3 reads TGTGCCAGCAGCCTGGGGACTTCCGCTGCCGGGGAGCTGTTTTTT.

CDR3: CASSTELTDTQYF. DNA of the CDR3: TGTGCCAGCAGCACCGAACTGACAGATACGCAGTATTTT. The chain carries TRBV7-7 and TRBJ2-3; no definite D call. The CDR3 runs to 13 residues. V lost 5 bases to trimming and J lost 3 bases, with 9 bases between them. The germline CDR1 and CDR2 sequences are SSHAT and FNYEAQ (reference sequence).

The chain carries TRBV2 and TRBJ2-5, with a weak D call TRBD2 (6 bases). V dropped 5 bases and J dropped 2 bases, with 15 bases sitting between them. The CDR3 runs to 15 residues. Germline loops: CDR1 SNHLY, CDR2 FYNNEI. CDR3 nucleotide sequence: TGTGCCAGCAGTACCCGTGGAGGGGCTCAAGAGACCCAGTACTTC. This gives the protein CASSTRGGAQETQYF.

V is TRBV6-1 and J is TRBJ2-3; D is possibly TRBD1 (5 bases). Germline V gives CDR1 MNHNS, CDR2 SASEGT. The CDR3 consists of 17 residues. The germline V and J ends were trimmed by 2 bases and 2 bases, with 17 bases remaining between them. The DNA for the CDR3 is TGTGCCAGCAGTGAATGGGGCGGAGCCACTGACACAGATACGCAGTATTTT. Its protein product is CASSEWGGATDTDTQYF.

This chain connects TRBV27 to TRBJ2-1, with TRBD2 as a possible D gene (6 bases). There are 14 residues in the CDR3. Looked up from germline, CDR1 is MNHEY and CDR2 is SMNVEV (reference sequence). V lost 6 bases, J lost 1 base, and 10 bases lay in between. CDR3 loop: CASSRGSSYNEQFF. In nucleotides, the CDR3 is TGTGCCAGCAGCCGGGGGAGTTCCTACAATGAGCAGTTCTTC.

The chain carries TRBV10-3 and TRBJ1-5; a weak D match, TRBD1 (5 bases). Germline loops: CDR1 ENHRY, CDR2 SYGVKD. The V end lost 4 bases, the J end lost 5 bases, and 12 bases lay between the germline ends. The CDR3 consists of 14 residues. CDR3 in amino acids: CAISADGGHQPQHF. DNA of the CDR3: TGTGCCATCAGTGCAGACGGGGGTCATCAGCCCCAGCATTTT.

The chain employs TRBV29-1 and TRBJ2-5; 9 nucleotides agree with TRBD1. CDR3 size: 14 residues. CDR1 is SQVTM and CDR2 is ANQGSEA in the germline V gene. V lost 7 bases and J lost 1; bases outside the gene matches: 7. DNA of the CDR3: TGCAGCGCCCGAGTGGGACAGGGCCAAGAGACCCAGTACTTC. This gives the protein CSARVGQGQETQYF. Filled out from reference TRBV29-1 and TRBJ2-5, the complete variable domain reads SAVISQKPSRDICQRGTSLTIQCQVDSQVTMMFWYRQQPGQSLTLIATANQGSEATYESGFVIDKFPISRPNLTFSTLTVSNMSPEDSSIYLCSARVGQGQETQYFGPGTRLLVL.

The CDR3 loop is CASSEDIMNTEAFF. The CDR3 nucleotides are TGTGCCAGCAGCGAGGACATCATGAACACTGAAGCTTTCTTT. V and J are TRBV5-4 and TRBJ1-1, with D perhaps TRBD1 (5 bases). The CDR3 is 14 residues long. CDR1 and CDR2 (germline): SGHNT, YYREEE (reference sequence). V was trimmed by 4 bases and J by 0 bases, leaving 10 bases between them.

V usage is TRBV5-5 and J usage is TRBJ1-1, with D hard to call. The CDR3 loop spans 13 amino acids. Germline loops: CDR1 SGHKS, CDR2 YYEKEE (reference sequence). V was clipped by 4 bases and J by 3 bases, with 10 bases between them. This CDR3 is CASSRQRDTEAFF. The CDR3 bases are TGTGCCAGCAGCCGCCAGAGGGACACTGAAGCTTTCTTT.

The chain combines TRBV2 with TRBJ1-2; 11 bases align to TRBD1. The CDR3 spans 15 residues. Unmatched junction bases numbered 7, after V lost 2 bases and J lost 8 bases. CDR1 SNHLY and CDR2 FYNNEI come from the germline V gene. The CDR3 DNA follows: TGTGCCAGCAGTGAACAAGGACAGGGGGCGCGAGGCTACACCTTC. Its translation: CASSEQGQGARGYTF.

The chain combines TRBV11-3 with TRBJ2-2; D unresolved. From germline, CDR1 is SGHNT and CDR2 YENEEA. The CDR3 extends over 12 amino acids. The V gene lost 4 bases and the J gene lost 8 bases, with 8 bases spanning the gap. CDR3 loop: CASSSGEGELFF. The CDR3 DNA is TGTGCCAGCAGCTCCGGAGAGGGGGAGCTGTTTTTT.

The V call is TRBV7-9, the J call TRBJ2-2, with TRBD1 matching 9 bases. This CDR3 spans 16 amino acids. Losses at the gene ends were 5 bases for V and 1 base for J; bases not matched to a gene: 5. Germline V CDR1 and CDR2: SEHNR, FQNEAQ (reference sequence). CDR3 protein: CASSTRTGVNTGELFF. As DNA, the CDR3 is TGTGCCAGCAGCACCCGGACAGGGGTGAACACCGGGGAGCTGTTTTTT.

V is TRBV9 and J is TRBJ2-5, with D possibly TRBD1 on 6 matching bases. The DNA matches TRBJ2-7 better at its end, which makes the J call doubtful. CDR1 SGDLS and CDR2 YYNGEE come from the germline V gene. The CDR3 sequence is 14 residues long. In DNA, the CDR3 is TGTGCCAGCAGCGAGGCCGGGACAAGCTACGAGCAGTACTTC. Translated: CASSEAGTSYEQYF.

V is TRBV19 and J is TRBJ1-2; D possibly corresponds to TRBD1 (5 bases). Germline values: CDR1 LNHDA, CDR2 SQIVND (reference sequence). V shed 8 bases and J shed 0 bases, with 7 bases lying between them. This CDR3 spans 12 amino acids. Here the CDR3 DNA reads TGTGCCAGTTCGGACACTAACTATGGCTACACCTTC. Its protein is CASSDTNYGYTF.

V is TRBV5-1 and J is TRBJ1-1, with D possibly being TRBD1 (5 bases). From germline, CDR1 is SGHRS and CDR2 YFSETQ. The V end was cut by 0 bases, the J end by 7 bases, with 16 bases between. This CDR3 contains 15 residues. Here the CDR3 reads CASSLESYGGDEAFF. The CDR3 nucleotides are TGCGCCAGCAGCTTGGAGTCATATGGAGGGGATGAAGCTTTCTTT.